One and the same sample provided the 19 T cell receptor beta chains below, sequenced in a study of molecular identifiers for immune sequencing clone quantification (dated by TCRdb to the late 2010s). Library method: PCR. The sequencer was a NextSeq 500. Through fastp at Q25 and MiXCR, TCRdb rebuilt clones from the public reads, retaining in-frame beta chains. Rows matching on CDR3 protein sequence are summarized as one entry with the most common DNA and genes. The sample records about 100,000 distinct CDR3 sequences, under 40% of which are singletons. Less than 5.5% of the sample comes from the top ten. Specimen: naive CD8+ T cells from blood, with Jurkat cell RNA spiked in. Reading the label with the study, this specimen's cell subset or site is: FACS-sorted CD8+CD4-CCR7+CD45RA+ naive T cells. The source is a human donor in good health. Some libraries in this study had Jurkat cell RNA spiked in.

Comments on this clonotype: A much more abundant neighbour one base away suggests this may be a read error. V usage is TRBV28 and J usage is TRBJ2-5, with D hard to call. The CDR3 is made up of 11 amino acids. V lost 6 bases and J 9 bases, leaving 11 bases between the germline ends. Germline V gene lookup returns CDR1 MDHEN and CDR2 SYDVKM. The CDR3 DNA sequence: TGTGCCAGCAGCCCCTATGGGTCCCAGTACTTC. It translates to CASSPYGSQYF.

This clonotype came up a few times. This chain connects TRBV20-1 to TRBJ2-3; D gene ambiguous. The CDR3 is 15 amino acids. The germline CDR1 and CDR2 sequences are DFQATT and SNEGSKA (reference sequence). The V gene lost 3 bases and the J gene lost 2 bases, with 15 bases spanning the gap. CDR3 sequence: CSARFAEEPTDTQYF. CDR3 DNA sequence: TGCAGTGCTAGGTTCGCGGAAGAACCCACAGATACGCAGTATTTT.

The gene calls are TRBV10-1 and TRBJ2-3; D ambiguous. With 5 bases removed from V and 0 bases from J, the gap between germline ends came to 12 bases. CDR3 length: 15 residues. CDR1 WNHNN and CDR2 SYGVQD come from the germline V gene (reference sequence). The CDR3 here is CASSFTGKSTDTQYF. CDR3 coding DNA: TGCGCCAGCAGTTTTACCGGAAAAAGCACAGATACGCAGTATTTT.

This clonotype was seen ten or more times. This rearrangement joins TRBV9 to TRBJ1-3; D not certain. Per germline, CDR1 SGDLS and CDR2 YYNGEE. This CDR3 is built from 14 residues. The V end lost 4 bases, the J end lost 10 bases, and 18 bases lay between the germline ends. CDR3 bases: TGTGCCAGCAGCCCTCCGAGGTCTGGCGGGACCATATATTTT. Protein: CASSPPRSGGTIYF.

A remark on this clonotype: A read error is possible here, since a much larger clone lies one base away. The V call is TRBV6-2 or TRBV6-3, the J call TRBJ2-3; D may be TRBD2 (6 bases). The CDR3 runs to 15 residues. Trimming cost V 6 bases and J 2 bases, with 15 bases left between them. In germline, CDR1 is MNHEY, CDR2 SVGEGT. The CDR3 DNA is TGTGCCAGCAGGTTTTGGCGGGAAGTCACAGATACGCAGTATTTT. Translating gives CASRFWREVTDTQYF.

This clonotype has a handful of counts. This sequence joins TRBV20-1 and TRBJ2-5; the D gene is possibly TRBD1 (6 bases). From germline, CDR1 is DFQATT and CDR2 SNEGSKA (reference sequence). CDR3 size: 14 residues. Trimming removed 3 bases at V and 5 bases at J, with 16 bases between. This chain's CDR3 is CSASSPGAWETQYF. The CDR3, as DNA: TGCAGTGCTAGTTCGCCAGGGGCCTGGGAGACCCAGTACTTC.

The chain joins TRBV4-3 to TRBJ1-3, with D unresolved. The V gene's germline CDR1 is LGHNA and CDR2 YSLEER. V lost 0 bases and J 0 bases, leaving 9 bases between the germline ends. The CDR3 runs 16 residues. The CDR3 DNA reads TGCGCCAGCAGCCAAGATCGGCGGTTCTCTGGAAACACCATATATTTT. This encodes CASSQDRRFSGNTIYF.

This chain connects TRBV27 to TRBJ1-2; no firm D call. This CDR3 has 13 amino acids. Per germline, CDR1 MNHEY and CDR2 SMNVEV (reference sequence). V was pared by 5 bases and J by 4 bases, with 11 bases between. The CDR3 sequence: CASSPGLLYGYTF. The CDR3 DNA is TGTGCCAGCAGTCCCGGACTCCTCTATGGCTACACCTTC.

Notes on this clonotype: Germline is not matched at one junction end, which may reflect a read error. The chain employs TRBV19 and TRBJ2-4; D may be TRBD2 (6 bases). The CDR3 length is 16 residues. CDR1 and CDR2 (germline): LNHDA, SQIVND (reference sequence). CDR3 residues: CASSIGGIRAKNIRYF. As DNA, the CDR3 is TGTGCCAGTAGTATTGGAGGGATAAGGGCCAAAAACATTCGGTACTTC.

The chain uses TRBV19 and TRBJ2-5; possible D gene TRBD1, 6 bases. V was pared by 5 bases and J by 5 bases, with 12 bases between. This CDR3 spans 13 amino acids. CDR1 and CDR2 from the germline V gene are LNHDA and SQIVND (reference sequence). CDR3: CASSPRGFETQYF. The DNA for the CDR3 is TGTGCCAGTAGTCCCAGGGGCTTCGAGACCCAGTACTTC.

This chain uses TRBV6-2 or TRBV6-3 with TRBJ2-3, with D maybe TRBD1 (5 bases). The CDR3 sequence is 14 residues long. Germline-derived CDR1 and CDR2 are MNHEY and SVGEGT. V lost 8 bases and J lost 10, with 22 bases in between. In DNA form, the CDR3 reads TGTGCCAGCTGGGCAGGGCACCCGAGAGGATCGCAGTATTTT. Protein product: CASWAGHPRGSQYF.

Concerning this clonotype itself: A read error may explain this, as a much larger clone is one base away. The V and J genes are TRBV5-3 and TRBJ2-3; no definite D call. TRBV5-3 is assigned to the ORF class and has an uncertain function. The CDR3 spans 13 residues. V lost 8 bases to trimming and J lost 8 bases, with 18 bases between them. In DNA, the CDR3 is TGTGCCAGCAGCCCCTGGAGCCCAGTTACGCAGTATTTT. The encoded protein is CASSPWSPVTQYF.

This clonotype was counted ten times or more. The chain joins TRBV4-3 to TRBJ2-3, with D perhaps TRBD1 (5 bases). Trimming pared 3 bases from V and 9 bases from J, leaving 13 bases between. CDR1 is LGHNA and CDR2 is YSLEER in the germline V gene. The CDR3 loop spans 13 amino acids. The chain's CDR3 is CASSQGLRITQYF. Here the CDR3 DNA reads TGCGCCAGCAGCCAGGGGCTTCGGATCACGCAGTATTTT.

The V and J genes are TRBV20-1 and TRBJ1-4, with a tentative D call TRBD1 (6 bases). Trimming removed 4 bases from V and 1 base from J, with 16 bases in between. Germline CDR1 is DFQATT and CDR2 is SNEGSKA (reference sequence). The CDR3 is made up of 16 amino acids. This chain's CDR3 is CSANLPGGGTNEKLFF. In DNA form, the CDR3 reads TGCAGTGCTAACCTCCCCGGGGGCGGAACTAATGAAAAACTGTTTTTT.

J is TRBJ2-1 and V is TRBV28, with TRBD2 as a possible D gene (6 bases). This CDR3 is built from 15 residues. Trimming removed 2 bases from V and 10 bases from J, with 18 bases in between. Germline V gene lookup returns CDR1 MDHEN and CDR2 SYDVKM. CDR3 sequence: CASSLPAWRGGEQFF. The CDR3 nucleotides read TGTGCCAGCAGTTTACCTGCCTGGCGGGGAGGCGAGCAGTTCTTC.

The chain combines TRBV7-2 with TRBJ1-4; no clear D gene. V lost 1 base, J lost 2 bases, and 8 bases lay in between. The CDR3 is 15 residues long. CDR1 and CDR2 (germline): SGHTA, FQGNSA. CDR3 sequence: CASSLDEATNEKLFF. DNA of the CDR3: TGTGCCAGCAGCTTAGACGAGGCGACTAATGAAAAACTGTTTTTT. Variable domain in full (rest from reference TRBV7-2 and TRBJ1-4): GAGVSQSPSNKVTEKGKDVELRCDPISGHTALYWYRQSLGQGLEFLIYFQGNSAPDKSGLPSDRFSAERTGGSVSTLTIQRTQQEDSAVYLCASSLDEATNEKLFFGSGTQLSVL.

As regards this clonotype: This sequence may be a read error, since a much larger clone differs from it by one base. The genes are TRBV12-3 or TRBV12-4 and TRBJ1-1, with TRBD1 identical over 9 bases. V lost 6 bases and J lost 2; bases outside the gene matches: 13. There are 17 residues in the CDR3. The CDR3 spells CASSPYTWTGENTEAFF. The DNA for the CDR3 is TGTGCCAGCAGCCCTTACACCTGGACAGGGGAAAACACTGAAGCTTTCTTT.

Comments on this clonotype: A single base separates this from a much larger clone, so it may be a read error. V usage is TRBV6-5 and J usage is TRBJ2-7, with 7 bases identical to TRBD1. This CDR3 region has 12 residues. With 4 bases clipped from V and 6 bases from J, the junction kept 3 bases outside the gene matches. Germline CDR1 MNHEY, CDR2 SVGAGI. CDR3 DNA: TGTGCCAGCAGTTCGACAGGGACCGAGCAGTACTTC. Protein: CASSSTGTEQYF.

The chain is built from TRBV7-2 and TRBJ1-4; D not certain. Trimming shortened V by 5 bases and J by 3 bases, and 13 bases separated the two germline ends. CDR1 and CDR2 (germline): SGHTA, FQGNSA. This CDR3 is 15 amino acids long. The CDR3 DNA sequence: TGTGCCAGCAGCGCAGGCGGTTTTGCTAATGAAAAACTGTTTTTT. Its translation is CASSAGGFANEKLFF.